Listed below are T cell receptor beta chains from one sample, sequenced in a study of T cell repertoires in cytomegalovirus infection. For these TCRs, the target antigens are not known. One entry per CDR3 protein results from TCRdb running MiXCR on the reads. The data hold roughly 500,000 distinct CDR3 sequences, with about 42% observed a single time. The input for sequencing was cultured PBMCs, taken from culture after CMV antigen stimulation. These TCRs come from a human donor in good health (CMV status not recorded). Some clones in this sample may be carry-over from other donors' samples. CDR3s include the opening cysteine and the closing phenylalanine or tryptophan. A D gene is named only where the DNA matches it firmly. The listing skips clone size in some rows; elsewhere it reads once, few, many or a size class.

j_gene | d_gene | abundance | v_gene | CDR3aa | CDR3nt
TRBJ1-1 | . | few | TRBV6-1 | CASGPVAEAFF | TGTGCCAGCGGGCCCGTGGCTGAAGCTTTCTTT
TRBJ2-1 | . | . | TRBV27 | CASRIRGEQFF | TGTGCCAGCAGAATCCGAGGTGAGCAGTTCTTC
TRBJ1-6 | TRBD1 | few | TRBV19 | CASRGQGSSPLHF | TGTGCCAGTCGAGGACAGGGAAGCTCACCCCTCCACTTT
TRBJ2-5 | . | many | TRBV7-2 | CASSRRETQYF | TGTGCCAGCAGCCGCAGGGAGACCCAGTACTTC
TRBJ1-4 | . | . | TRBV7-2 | CASSDEVWGGGEKLFF | TGTGCCAGCAGCGACGAGGTCTGGGGAGGCGGTGAAAAACTGTTTTTT
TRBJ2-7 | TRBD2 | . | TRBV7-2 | CASSRRGSGISSYEQYF | TGTGCCAGCAGCCGCCGGGGTAGCGGGATATCGTCCTACGAGCAGTACTTC
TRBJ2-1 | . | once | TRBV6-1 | CASSYGLGVYNEQFF | TGTGCCAGCAGTTATGGGCTTGGGGTCTACAATGAGCAGTTCTTC
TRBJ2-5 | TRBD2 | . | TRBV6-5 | CASSLGTRGGTQYF | TGTGCCAGCAGCCTCGGGACTAGGGGTGGGACCCAGTACTTC
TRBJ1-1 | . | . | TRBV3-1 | CASNQQGGRTEAFF | TGTGCCAGCAACCAACAGGGCGGTAGGACTGAAGCTTTCTTT
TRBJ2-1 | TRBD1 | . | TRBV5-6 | CASSLGGDRGPFEQFF | TGTGCCAGCAGCTTGGGGGGGGACAGGGGGCCGTTCGAGCAGTTCTTC
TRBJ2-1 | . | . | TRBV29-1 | CSVTLNEQFF | TGCAGCGTGACCTTGAATGAGCAGTTCTTC
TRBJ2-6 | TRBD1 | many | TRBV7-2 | CASSLYPGTGVLSGANVLTF | TGTGCCAGCAGCTTATACCCCGGGACAGGGGTATTATCTGGGGCCAACGTCCTGACTTTC
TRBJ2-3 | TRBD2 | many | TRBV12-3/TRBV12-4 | CASTTLAGGPDTQYF | TGTGCCAGCACCACCCTAGCGGGGGGGCCAGATACGCAGTATTTT
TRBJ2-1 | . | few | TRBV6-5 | CASRPPGTKHNEQFF | TGTGCCAGCAGACCTCCCGGGACAAAACACAATGAGCAGTTCTTC
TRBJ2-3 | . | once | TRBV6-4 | CASSDELGGDTQYF | TGTGCCAGCAGTGACGAACTTGGGGGAGATACGCAGTATTTT
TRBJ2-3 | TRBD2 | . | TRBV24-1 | CATSDLWLAGVTDTQYF | TGTGCCACCAGTGATTTATGGCTAGCGGGAGTGACAGATACGCAGTATTTT
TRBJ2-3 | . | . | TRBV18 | CASSPLLRTDTQYF | TGTGCCAGCTCACCACTCCTGCGCACAGATACGCAGTATTTT
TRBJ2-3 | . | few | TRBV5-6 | CASSSPARAPQYF | TGTGCCAGCAGCTCCCCGGCCAGGGCCCCTCAGTATTTT
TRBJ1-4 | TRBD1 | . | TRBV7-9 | CASSSKGGQPNEKLFF | TGTGCCAGCAGCTCCAAAGGGGGACAGCCTAATGAAAAACTGTTTTTT
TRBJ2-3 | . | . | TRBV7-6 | CASSLNGGPTDTQYF | TGTGCCAGCAGCTTAAACGGGGGGCCCACAGATACGCAGTATTTT
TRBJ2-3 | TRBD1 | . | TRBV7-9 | CATTGDRDADTQYF | TGTGCCACAACCGGGGACAGGGACGCAGATACGCAGTATTTT
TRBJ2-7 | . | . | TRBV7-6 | CASSLQGGGGEQYF | TGTGCCAGCAGCCTACAGGGAGGTGGGGGCGAGCAGTACTTC
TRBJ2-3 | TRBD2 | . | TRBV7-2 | CASSSLAGVTDTQYF | TGTGCCAGCAGTTCACTAGCGGGAGTCACAGATACGCAGTATTTT
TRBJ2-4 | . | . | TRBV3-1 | CASSQTDIQYF | TGTGCCAGCAGCCAAACGGACATTCAGTACTTC
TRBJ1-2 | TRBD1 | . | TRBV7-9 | CASSLERDSRQGYTF | TGTGCCAGCAGCTTAGAGCGGGACAGTAGGCAAGGCTACACCTTC
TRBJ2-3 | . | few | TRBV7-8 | CASSRVTRTDTQYF | TGTGCCAGCAGCCGGGTGACCCGCACAGATACGCAGTATTTT